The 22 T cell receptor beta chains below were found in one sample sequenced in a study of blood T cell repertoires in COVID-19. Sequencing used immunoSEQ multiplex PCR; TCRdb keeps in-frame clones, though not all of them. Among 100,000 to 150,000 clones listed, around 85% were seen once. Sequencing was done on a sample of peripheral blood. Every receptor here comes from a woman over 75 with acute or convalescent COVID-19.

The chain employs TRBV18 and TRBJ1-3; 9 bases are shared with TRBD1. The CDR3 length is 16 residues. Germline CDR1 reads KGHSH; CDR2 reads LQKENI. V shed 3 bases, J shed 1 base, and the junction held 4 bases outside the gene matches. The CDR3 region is CASSPTGTGSGNTIYF. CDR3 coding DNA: TGTGCCAGCTCACCGACCGGGACAGGGTCTGGAAACACCATATATTTT.

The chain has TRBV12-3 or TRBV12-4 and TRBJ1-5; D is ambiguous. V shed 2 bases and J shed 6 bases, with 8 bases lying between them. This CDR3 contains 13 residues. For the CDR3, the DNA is TGTGCCAGCAGTTTAAATTACGGTCAGCCCCAGCATTTT. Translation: CASSLNYGQPQHF.

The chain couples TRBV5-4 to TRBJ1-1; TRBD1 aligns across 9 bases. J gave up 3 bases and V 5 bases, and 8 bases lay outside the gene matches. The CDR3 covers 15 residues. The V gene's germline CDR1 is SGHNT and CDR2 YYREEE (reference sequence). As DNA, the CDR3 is TGTGCCAGCAGACATCCGGGACAGGGATACACTGAAGCTTTCTTT. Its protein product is CASRHPGQGYTEAFF. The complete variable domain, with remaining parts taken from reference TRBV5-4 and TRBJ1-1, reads ETGVTQSPTHLIKTRGQQVTLRCSSQSGHNTVSWYQQALGQGPQFIFQYYREEENGRGNFPPRFSGLQFPNYSSELNVNALELDDSALYLCASRHPGQGYTEAFFGQGTRLTVV.

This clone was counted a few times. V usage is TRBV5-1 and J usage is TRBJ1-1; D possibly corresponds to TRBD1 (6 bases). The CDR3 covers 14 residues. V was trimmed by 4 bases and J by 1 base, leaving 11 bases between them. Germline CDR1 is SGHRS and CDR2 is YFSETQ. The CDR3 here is CASSPDRSNTEAFF. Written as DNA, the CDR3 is TGCGCCAGCAGCCCGGACAGATCGAACACTGAAGCTTTCTTT. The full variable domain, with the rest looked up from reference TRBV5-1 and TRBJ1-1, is KAGVTQTPRYLIKTRGQQVTLSCSPISGHRSVSWYQQTPGQGLQFLFEYFSETQRNKGNFPGRFSGRQFSNSRSEMNVSTLELGDSALYLCASSPDRSNTEAFFGQGTRLTVV.

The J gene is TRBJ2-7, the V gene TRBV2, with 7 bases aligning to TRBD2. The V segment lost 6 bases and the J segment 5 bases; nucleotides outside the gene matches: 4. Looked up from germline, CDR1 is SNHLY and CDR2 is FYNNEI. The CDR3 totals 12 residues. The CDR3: CASSSTSDEQYF. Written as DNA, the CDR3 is TGTGCCAGCAGCTCCACTAGCGACGAGCAGTACTTC.

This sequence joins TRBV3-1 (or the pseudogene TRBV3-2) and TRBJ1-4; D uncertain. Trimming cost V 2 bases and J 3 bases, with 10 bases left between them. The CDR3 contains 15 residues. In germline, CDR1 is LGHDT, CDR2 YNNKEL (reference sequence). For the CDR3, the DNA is TGTGCCAGCAGCCAACTGGGTGAGGCTAATGAAAAACTGTTTTTT. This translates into CASSQLGEANEKLFF.

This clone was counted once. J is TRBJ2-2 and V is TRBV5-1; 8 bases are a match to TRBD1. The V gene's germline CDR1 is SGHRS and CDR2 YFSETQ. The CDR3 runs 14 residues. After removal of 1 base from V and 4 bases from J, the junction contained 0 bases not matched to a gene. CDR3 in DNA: TGCGCCAGCAGCTTGACAGGGGGCACCGGGGAGCTGTTTTTT. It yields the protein CASSLTGGTGELFF.

As DNA, the CDR3 is TGTGCCAGCAGCTTGAGCCCGACTGAGAACACTGAAGCTTTCTTT. This codes for CASSLSPTENTEAFF. The V gene is TRBV5-5, the J gene TRBJ1-1; D is undetermined. Trimming took off 1 base at V and 1 base at J, with 11 bases between the two ends. The CDR3 runs to 15 residues. Germline CDR1 and CDR2: SGHKS and YYEKEE (reference sequence).

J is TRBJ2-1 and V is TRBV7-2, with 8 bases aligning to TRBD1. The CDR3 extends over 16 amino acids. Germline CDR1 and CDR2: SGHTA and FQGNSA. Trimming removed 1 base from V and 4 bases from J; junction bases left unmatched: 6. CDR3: CASSLVWTGPYNEQFF. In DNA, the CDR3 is TGTGCCAGCAGCTTAGTTTGGACAGGGCCGTACAATGAGCAGTTCTTC. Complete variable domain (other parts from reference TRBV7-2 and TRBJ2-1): GAGVSQSPSNKVTEKGKDVELRCDPISGHTALYWYRQSLGQGLEFLIYFQGNSAPDKSGLPSDRFSAERTGGSVSTLTIQRTQQEDSAVYLCASSLVWTGPYNEQFFGPGTRLTVL.

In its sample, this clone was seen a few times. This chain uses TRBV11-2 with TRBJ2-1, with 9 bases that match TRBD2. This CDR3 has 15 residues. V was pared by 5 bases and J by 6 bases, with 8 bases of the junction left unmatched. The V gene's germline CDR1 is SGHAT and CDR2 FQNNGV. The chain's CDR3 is CASSLRLAESNEQFF. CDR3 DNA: TGTGCCAGCAGCCTGCGACTAGCGGAAAGCAATGAGCAGTTCTTC. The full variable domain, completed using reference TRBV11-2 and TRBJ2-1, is EAGVAQSPRYKIIEKRQSVAFWCNPISGHATLYWYQQILGQGPKLLIQFQNNGVVDDSQLPKDRFSAERLKGVDSTLKIQPAKLEDSAVYLCASSLRLAESNEQFFGPGTRLTVL.

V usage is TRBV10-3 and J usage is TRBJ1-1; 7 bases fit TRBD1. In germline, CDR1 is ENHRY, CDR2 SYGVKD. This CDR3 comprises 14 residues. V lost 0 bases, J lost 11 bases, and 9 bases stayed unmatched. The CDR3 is CAISESNQGGGAFF. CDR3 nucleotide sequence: TGTGCCATCAGTGAGTCGAACCAAGGGGGCGGTGCTTTCTTT.

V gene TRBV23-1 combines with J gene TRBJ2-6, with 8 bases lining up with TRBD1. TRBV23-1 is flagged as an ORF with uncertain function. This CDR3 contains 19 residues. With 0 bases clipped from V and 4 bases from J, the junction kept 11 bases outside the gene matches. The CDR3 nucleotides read TGCGCCAGCAGTCAATCAAGGCACAGGGGGTCTTCAGGGGCCAACGTCCTGACTTTC. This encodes CASSQSRHRGSSGANVLTF.

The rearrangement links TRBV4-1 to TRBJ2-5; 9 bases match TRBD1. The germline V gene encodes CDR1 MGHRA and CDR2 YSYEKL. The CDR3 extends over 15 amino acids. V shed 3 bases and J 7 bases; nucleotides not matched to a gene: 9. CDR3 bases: TGCGCCAGCAGCCAGGGACAGGGCACCCCAGGGACCCAGTACTTC. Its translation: CASSQGQGTPGTQYF.

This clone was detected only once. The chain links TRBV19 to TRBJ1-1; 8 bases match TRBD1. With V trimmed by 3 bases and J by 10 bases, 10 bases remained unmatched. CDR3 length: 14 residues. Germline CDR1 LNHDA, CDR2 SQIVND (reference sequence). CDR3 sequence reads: CASSIPRTGRGAFF. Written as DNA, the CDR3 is TGTGCCAGTAGTATCCCCCGGACAGGGCGGGGAGCTTTCTTT.

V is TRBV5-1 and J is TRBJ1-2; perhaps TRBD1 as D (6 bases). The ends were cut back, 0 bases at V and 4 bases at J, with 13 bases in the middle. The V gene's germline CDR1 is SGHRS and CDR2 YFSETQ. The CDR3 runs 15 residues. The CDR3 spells CASSLVSTGTYGYTF. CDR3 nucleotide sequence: TGCGCCAGCAGCTTGGTATCTACAGGGACCTATGGCTACACCTTC.

The chain's CDR3 is CASSASYTGELFF. The CDR3 region has the DNA TGTGCCAGCAGTGCGTCCTACACCGGGGAGCTGTTTTTT. The V and J genes are TRBV27 and TRBJ2-2; D uncertain. The CDR3 extends over 13 amino acids. Germline values: CDR1 MNHEY, CDR2 SMNVEV (reference sequence). Between the trimmed V and J ends, which lost 5 bases and 3 bases, there was a span of 7 bases.

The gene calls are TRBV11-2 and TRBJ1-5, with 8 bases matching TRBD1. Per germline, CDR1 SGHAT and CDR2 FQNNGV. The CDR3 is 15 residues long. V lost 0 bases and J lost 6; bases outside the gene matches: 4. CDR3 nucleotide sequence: TGTGCCAGCAGCTTAGACGGACAGGGTGGTCAGCCCCAGCATTTT. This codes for CASSLDGQGGQPQHF.

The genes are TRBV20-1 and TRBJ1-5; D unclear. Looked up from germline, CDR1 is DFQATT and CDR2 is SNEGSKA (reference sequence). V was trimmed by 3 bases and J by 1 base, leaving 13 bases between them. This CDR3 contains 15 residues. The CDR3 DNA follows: TGCAGTGCTAGTCGAGGCGGTGGGAGCAATCAGCCCCAGCATTTT. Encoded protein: CSASRGGGSNQPQHF.

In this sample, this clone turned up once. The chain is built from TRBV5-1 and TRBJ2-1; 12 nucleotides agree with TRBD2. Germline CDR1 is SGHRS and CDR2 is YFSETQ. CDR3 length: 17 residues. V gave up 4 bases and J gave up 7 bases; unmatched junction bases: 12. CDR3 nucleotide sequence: TGCGCCAGCAGCCTTCTTCCGACTAGCGGGAGAAGGAATGAGCAGTTCTTC. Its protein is CASSLLPTSGRRNEQFF.

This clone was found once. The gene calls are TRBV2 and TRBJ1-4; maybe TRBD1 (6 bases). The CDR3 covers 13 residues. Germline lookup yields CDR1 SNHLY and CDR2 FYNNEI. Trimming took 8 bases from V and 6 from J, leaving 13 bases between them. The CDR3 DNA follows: TGTGCCAGCTGCGGGGGGGCGTATGAAAAACTGTTTTTT. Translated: CASCGGAYEKLFF.

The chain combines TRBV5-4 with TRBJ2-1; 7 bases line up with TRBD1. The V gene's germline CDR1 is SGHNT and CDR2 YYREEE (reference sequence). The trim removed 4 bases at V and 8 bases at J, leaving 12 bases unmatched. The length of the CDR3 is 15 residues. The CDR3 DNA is TGTGCCAGCAGCACCCGGGACAGACGGGACGATGAGCAGTTCTTC. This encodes CASSTRDRRDDEQFF.

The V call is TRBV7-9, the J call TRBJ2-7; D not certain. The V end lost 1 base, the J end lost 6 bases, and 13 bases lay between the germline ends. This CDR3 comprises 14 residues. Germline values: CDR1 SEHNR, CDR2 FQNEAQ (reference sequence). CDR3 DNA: TGTGCCAGCAGCTTAGAAGTAGCCCATGGCGAGCAGTACTTC. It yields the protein CASSLEVAHGEQYF. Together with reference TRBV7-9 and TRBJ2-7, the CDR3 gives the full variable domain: DTGVSQNPRHKITKRGQNVTFRCDPISEHNRLYWYRQTLGQGPEFLTYFQNEAQLEKSRLLSDRFSAERPKGSFSTLEIQRTEQGDSAMYLCASSLEVAHGEQYFGPGTRLTVT.